These 25 T cell receptor beta chains came from one sample sequenced in a study of cytomegalovirus exposure and HLA in healthy donors. Primers: 60 Vbeta forward and 13 Jbeta reverse. Clones were sequenced by immunoSEQ multiplex PCR, and TCRdb holds only the in-frame ones, with some missing. The sample records under 200,000 clones, approximately 80% being singletons. Sequenced material: PBMCs. The receptors were sampled from a woman between 50 and 59 years old in good health and CMV-seropositive.

This chain connects TRBV28 to TRBJ2-1, with D tentatively TRBD2 (6 bases). Trimming left V 10 bases short and J 6 bases short, with 16 bases between. The CDR3 sequence is 13 residues long. CDR1 and CDR2 from the germline V gene are MDHEN and SYDVKM. CDR3 protein: CATHPGTPNEQFF. The CDR3 region has the DNA TGTGCCACCCACCCCGGGACTCCCAATGAGCAGTTCTTC.

The J gene is TRBJ1-3, the V gene TRBV18; 10 positions match TRBD1. Germline V gene sequence: CDR1 KGHSH, CDR2 LQKENI. The CDR3 runs to 16 residues. Trimming took 3 bases from V and 0 from J; bases not matched to a gene: 2. The CDR3 region is CASSPGQGFSGNTIYF. As DNA, the CDR3 is TGTGCCAGCTCACCGGGACAGGGGTTCTCTGGAAACACCATATATTTT.

The chain recombines TRBV29-1 with TRBJ2-3; 7 nucleotides align to TRBD1. Germline V gene lookup returns CDR1 SQVTM and CDR2 ANQGSEA. V lost 5 bases, J lost 5 bases, and 10 bases stayed unmatched. The CDR3 has 14 residues. DNA of the CDR3: TGCAGCGTTAACCGAGACAGGGAAGGAGATACGCAGTATTTT. This gives the protein CSVNRDREGDTQYF.

This clone turned up a few times. The rearrangement links TRBV19 to TRBJ1-1; tentative D call: TRBD1 (5 bases). Looked up from germline, CDR1 is LNHDA and CDR2 is SQIVND (reference sequence). V shed 5 bases and J shed 5 bases, with 21 bases lying between them. The CDR3 sequence is 16 residues long. The DNA for the CDR3 is TGTGCCAGTAGTTCCCTCGTAGGGCCCGGGGGGACTGAAGCTTTCTTT. Translating it yields CASSSLVGPGGTEAFF.

The chain uses TRBV11-2 and TRBJ1-2; 11 nucleotides line up with TRBD1. The CDR3 length is 14 residues. V was pared by 1 base and J by 7 bases, with 2 bases of the junction left unmatched. Germline V gives CDR1 SGHAT, CDR2 FQNNGV. DNA for the CDR3: TGTGCCAGCAGCTTAGTAGGACAGGGGGCTGGCTACACCTTC. It translates to CASSLVGQGAGYTF.

This clone was seen just once. This chain uses TRBV29-1 with TRBJ1-4, with D tentatively TRBD1 (5 bases). The germline gives CDR1 SQVTM, CDR2 ANQGSEA. This CDR3 region has 11 residues. The germline V and J ends were trimmed by 2 bases and 7 bases, with 5 bases remaining between them. CDR3 sequence: CSVERGEKLFF. The CDR3 DNA follows: TGCAGCGTTGAAAGGGGTGAAAAACTGTTTTTT. Filled out from reference TRBV29-1 and TRBJ1-4, the complete variable domain reads SAVISQKPSRDICQRGTSLTIQCQVDSQVTMMFWYRQQPGQSLTLIATANQGSEATYESGFVIDKFPISRPNLTFSTLTVSNMSPEDSSIYLCSVERGEKLFFGSGTQLSVL.

The genes are TRBV4-1 and TRBJ2-7; D gene ambiguous. CDR3 length: 16 residues. Germline V lookup: CDR1 MGHRA, CDR2 YSYEKL. Trimming pared 1 base from V and 0 bases from J, leaving 13 bases between. The CDR3 reads CASSQGDIIASYEQYF. The CDR3 nucleotides are TGCGCCAGCAGCCAAGGCGATATCATCGCCTCCTACGAGCAGTACTTC.

The rearrangement joins TRBV5-5 to TRBJ1-2; D gene ambiguous. V was pared by 2 bases and J by 7 bases, with 9 bases between. The germline V gene has CDR1 SGHKS and CDR2 YYEKEE (reference sequence). This CDR3 is 12 amino acids long. CDR3 DNA sequence: TGTGCCAGCAGCTTTTGGGCTGCTGGCTACACCTTC. This encodes CASSFWAAGYTF.

V gene TRBV11-2 combines with J gene TRBJ1-3; D unclear. The V gene lost 0 bases and the J gene lost 3 bases, with 12 bases spanning the gap. The CDR3 runs 16 residues. Germline CDR1 and CDR2: SGHAT and FQNNGV. The CDR3 DNA sequence: TGTGCCAGCAGCTTAGATCGAGGAGGGAATGGAAACACCATATATTTT. It is translated as CASSLDRGGNGNTIYF. The full variable domain, in which reference TRBV11-2 and TRBJ1-3 provide the parts outside the CDR3, is EAGVAQSPRYKIIEKRQSVAFWCNPISGHATLYWYQQILGQGPKLLIQFQNNGVVDDSQLPKDRFSAERLKGVDSTLKIQPAKLEDSAVYLCASSLDRGGNGNTIYFGEGSWLTVV.

For this clone: Sequence at one end of the junction differs from germline and may be a read error. This sequence joins TRBV4-1 and TRBJ1-6; no definite D call. This CDR3 region has 14 residues. Germline CDR1 reads MGHRA; CDR2 reads YSYEKL. CDR3 sequence (DNA): TGTGCCAGCAGCCCCCTACCTCGGAGTTCACCCCTCCACTTT. This codes for CASSPLPRSSPLHF.

This chain connects TRBV27 to TRBJ1-6, with D possibly TRBD1 on 5 matching bases. The CDR3 totals 13 residues. From germline, CDR1 is MNHEY and CDR2 SMNVEV (reference sequence). V lost 5 bases, J lost 7 bases, and 9 bases lay in between. CDR3 residues: CASSPRQNSPLHF. The CDR3 DNA is TGTGCCAGCAGTCCCCGACAGAATTCACCCCTCCACTTT.

This clone was recorded a few times. V is TRBV6-5 and J is TRBJ1-1, with 7 nucleotides matching TRBD1. The junction had 4 bases not matched to a gene; V was cut back by 2 bases and J by 1 base. CDR1 is MNHEY and CDR2 is SVGAGI in the germline V gene. The CDR3 extends over 15 amino acids. CDR3 region: CASSYMRQGNTEAFF. Here the CDR3 DNA reads TGTGCCAGCAGTTACATGCGACAGGGGAACACTGAAGCTTTCTTT.

The V call is TRBV7-2, the J call TRBJ1-6; possible D gene TRBD1, 6 bases. The length of the CDR3 is 18 residues. The germline CDR1 and CDR2 sequences are SGHTA and FQGNSA. V dropped 5 bases and J dropped 0 bases, with 17 bases sitting between them. The CDR3 sequence is CASSPRRTANSYNSPLHF. CDR3 coding DNA: TGTGCCAGCAGCCCCAGAAGGACAGCCAACTCCTATAATTCACCCCTCCACTTT. Together with reference TRBV7-2 and TRBJ1-6, the CDR3 gives the full variable domain: GAGVSQSPSNKVTEKGKDVELRCDPISGHTALYWYRQSLGQGLEFLIYFQGNSAPDKSGLPSDRFSAERTGGSVSTLTIQRTQQEDSAVYLCASSPRRTANSYNSPLHFGNGTRLTVT.

The CDR3 here is CASSFTGDANYGYTF. In DNA form, the CDR3 reads TGCGCCAGCAGCTTTACAGGAGACGCTAACTATGGCTACACCTTC. V and J are TRBV5-1 and TRBJ1-2, with D tentatively TRBD1 (5 bases). Germline CDR1 SGHRS, CDR2 YFSETQ. The CDR3 totals 15 residues. V lost 2 bases and J lost 0, with 11 bases in between.

The chain uses TRBV5-1 and TRBJ2-4; a possible D gene is TRBD2 (5 bases). With 3 bases removed from V and 7 bases from J, the gap between germline ends came to 14 bases. The CDR3 runs 14 residues. Germline-derived CDR1 and CDR2 are SGHRS and YFSETQ. CDR3 sequence reads: CASSSRTGGNIQYF. For the CDR3, the DNA is TGCGCCAGCAGCTCGCGGACGGGCGGGAACATTCAGTACTTC. Complete variable domain (other parts from reference TRBV5-1 and TRBJ2-4): KAGVTQTPRYLIKTRGQQVTLSCSPISGHRSVSWYQQTPGQGLQFLFEYFSETQRNKGNFPGRFSGRQFSNSRSEMNVSTLELGDSALYLCASSSRTGGNIQYFGAGTRLSVL.

The chain is built from TRBV28 and TRBJ1-5; 11 nucleotides match TRBD1. From germline, CDR1 is MDHEN and CDR2 SYDVKM. V shed 6 bases, J shed 5 bases, and the junction held 6 bases outside the gene matches. The CDR3 contains 15 residues. The CDR3 sequence: CASRGGQGGYQPQHF. DNA for the CDR3: TGTGCCAGCAGGGGGGGACAGGGGGGATATCAGCCCCAGCATTTT.

This rearrangement joins TRBV5-8 to TRBJ2-2; no firm D call. Germline V gene data show CDR1 as SGHTS and CDR2 as YDEGEE. V lost 10 bases and J 3 bases, leaving 19 bases between the germline ends. The CDR3 is made up of 15 amino acids. Written as DNA, the CDR3 is TGTGCCGCCCCAGACCCCGGGTCACACACCGGGGAGCTGTTTTTT. Translating gives CAAPDPGSHTGELFF.

The chain has TRBV5-1 and TRBJ2-3; D gene ambiguous. This CDR3 spans 14 amino acids. V was pared by 4 bases and J by 7 bases, with 16 bases between. Germline CDR1 reads SGHRS; CDR2 reads YFSETQ. CDR3 amino acids: CASSLRLEPYTQYF. The CDR3 DNA reads as TGCGCCAGCAGCCTAAGACTGGAGCCGTATACGCAGTATTTT.

This chain uses TRBV7-2 with TRBJ1-2; D remains ambiguous. Trimming pared 5 bases from V and 4 bases from J, leaving 17 bases between. Germline V gene lookup returns CDR1 SGHTA and CDR2 FQGNSA. This CDR3 contains 15 residues. The CDR3: CASSPRTGSVYGYTF. DNA for the CDR3: TGTGCCAGCAGCCCCCGCACCGGGAGCGTCTATGGCTACACCTTC.

V and J are TRBV6-5 and TRBJ2-7, with D tentatively TRBD2 (5 bases). The V end was cut by 6 bases, the J end by 2 bases, with 14 bases between. CDR3 length: 14 residues. CDR1 and CDR2 (germline): MNHEY, SVGAGI. The CDR3, as DNA: TGTGCCAGCAGCATTACTAGTCTAGCCTACGAGCAGTACTTC. Amino acids: CASSITSLAYEQYF.

This chain links TRBV4-1 with TRBJ2-7; 7 bases match TRBD2. Trimming at V came to 3 bases and at J to 12 bases, leaving 8 bases not matched to a gene. The CDR3 covers 12 residues. Germline V gives CDR1 MGHRA, CDR2 YSYEKL. CDR3: CASSQGGSARYF. The CDR3 region has the DNA TGCGCCAGCAGCCAGGGGGGGTCCGCCAGGTACTTC.

This chain uses TRBV6-5 with TRBJ1-2; no reliable D call. Germline values: CDR1 MNHEY, CDR2 SVGAGI. The CDR3 is made up of 13 amino acids. Trimming cost V 5 bases and J 1 base, with 8 bases left between them. In nucleotides, the CDR3 is TGTGCCAGCAGTGTTGGACTTAACTATGGCTACACCTTC. Encoded protein: CASSVGLNYGYTF.

A few counts support this clone. The chain carries TRBV6-4 and TRBJ1-5, with a possible D match to TRBD1 (5 bases). CDR1 and CDR2 from the germline V gene are MRHNA and SNTAGT. The V end was cut by 2 bases, the J end by 0 bases, with 11 bases between. This CDR3 has 16 residues. The chain's CDR3 is CASSDGGAHSNQPQHF. For the CDR3, the DNA is TGTGCCAGCAGTGACGGAGGGGCCCATAGCAATCAGCCCCAGCATTTT.

The rearrangement joins TRBV7-2 to TRBJ1-1, with 7 bases that match TRBD1. This CDR3 spans 12 amino acids. Unmatched junction bases numbered 3, after V lost 7 bases and J lost 4 bases. CDR1 and CDR2 (germline): SGHTA, FQGNSA. This chain's CDR3 is CASKGGGTEAFF. The CDR3 DNA is TGTGCCAGCAAAGGGGGCGGCACTGAAGCTTTCTTT.

The rearrangement joins TRBV7-2 to TRBJ1-2, with TRBD1 identical over 7 bases. This CDR3 has 15 amino acids. Per the germline V gene, CDR1 is SGHTA and CDR2 is FQGNSA. The V and J ends lost 4 bases and 4 bases, in that order; junction bases with no gene match: 9. This chain's CDR3 is CASSSGQNWGYGYTF. The CDR3, as DNA: TGTGCCAGCAGCTCGGGACAGAACTGGGGCTATGGCTACACCTTC.